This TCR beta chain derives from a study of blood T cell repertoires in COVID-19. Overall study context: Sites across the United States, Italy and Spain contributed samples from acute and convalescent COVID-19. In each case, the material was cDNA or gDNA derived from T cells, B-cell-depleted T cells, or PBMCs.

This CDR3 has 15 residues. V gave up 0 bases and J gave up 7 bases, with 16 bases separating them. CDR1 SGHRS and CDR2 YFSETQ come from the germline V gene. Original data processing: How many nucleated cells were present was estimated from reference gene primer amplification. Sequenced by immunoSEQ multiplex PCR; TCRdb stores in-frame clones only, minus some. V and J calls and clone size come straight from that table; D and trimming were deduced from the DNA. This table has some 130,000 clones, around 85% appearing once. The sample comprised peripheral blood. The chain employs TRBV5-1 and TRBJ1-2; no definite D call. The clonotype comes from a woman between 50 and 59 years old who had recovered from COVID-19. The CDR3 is CASSLAGGISGGYTF. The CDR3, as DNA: TGCGCCAGCAGCTTGGCGGGTGGTATTTCGGGTGGCTACACCTTC.